The T cell receptor (beta chain) under discussion was sequenced for a study of T cell repertoires in cytomegalovirus infection. The wider study: Recently identified HLA-C-restricted CMV epitopes and well-studied HLA-B-restricted CMV epitopes were used by the study. CMV infection together with matching HLA type was indicated by public TCR beta signatures.

Trimming removed 5 bases from V and 4 bases from J; junction bases left unmatched: 11. The CDR3 extends over 16 amino acids. Germline V gives CDR1 MNHNY, CDR2 SVGAGI (reference sequence). This clonotype was seen more than once but under ten times. Its antigen is not identified. Study results and limitations: Dominating the ex vivo response were HLA-C-restricted CMV-specific TCR beta clonotypes.

TCRdb redid the calling of the reads with MiXCR, one entry per CDR3 protein. The sample holds about 890,000 distinct CDR3 sequences, roughly 30% seen once. This chain links TRBV6-6 with TRBJ2-1; 7 nucleotides align to TRBD2. Specimen: cultured CD8+ T cells from PBMCs, collected from culture after CMV antigen stimulation. The clonotype was recovered from a human donor in good health (CMV status not recorded). Some clones in this sample may be carry-over from other donors' samples. CDR3: CASSLKGRGIYNEQFF. The CDR3 region has the DNA TGTGCCAGCAGTCTTAAGGGGCGGGGGATATACAATGAGCAGTTCTTC.